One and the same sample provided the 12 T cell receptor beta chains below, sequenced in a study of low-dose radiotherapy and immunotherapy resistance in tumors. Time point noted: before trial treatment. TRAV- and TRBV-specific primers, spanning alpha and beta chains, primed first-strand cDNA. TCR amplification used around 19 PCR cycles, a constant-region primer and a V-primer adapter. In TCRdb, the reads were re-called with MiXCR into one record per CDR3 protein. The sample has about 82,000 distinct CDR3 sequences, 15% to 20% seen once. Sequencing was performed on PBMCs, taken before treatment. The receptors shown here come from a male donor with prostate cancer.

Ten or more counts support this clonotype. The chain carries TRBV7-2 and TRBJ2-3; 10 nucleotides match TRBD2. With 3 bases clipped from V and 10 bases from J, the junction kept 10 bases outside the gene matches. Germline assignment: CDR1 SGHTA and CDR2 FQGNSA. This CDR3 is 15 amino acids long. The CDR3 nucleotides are TGTGCCAGCAGCTTTGTCAGCGGGGGGGATATAGCGCAGTATTTT. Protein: CASSFVSGGDIAQYF. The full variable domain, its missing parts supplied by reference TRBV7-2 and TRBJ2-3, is GAGVSQSPSNKVTEKGKDVELRCDPISGHTALYWYRQSLGQGLEFLIYFQGNSAPDKSGLPSDRFSAERTGGSVSTLTIQRTQQEDSAVYLCASSFVSGGDIAQYFGPGTRLTVL.

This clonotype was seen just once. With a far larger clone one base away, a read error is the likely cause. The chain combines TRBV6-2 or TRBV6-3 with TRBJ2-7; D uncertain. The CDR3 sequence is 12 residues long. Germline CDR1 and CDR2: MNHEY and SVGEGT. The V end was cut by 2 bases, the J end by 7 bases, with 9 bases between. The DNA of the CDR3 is TGTGCCAGCAGTTACCGAGACAATGAGCAGTACTTC. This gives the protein CASSYRDNEQYF.

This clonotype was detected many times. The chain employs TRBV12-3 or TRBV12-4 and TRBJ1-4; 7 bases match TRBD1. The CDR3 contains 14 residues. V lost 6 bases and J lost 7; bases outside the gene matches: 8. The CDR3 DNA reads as TGTGCCAGCAGACCGACAGGGCCACTTGAAAAACTGTTTTTT. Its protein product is CASRPTGPLEKLFF.

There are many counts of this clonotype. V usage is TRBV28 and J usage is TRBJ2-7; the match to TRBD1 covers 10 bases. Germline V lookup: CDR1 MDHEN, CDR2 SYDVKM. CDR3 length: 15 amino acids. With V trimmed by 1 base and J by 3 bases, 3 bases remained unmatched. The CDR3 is CASSLSGQGGYEQYF. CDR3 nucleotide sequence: TGTGCCAGCAGTTTATCCGGACAGGGGGGCTACGAGCAGTACTTC.

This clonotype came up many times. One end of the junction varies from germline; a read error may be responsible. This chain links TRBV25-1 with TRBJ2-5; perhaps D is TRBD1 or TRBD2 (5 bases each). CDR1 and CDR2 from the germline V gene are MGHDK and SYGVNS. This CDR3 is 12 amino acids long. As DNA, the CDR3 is TGTGCCAGCAGTGACGCCGGGACCGCCATACTATTC. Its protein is CASSDAGTAILF.

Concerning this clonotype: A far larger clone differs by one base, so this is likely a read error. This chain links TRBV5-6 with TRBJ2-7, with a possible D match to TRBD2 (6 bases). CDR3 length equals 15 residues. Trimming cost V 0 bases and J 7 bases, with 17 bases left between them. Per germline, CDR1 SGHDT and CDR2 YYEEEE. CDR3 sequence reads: CASSLGLGGVNEQYF. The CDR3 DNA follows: TGTGCCAGCAGCTTGGGACTAGGAGGGGTCAATGAGCAGTACTTC.

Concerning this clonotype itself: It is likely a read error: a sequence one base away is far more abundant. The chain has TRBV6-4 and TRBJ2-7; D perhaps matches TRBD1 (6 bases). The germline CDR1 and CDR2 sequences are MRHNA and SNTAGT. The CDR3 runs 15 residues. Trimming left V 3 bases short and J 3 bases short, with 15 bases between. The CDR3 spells CASSEVQGEGYEQYF. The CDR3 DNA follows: TGTGCCAGCAGTGAAGTACAGGGTGAGGGCTACGAGCAGTACTTC.

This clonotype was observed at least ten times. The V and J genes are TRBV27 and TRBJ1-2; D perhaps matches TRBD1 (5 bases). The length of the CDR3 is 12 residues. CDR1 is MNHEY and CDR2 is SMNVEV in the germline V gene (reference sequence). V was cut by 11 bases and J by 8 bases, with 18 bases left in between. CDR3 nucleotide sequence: TGTGCCGCCCGGGACGTAAATAGCGGCTACACCTTC. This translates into CAARDVNSGYTF.

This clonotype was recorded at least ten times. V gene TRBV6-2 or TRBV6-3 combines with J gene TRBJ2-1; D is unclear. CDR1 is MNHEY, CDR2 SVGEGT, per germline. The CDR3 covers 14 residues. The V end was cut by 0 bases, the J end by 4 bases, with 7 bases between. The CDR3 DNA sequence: TGTGCCAGCAGTTACTCTGGCGTTTACAATGAGCAGTTCTTC. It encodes CASSYSGVYNEQFF.

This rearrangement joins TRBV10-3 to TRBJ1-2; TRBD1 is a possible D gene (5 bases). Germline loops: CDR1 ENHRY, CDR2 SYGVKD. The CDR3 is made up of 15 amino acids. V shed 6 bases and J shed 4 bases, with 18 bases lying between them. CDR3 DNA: TGTGCCATCAGCCAGTCGGGGACGGGCCGCTATGGCTACACCTTC. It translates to CAISQSGTGRYGYTF.

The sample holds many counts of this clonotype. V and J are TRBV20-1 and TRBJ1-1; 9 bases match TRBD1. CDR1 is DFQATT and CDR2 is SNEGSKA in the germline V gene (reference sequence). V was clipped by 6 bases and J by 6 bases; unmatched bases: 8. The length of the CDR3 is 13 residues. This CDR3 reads CSANHYRGPEAFF. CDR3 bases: TGCAGTGCCAATCACTACAGGGGGCCTGAAGCTTTCTTT.

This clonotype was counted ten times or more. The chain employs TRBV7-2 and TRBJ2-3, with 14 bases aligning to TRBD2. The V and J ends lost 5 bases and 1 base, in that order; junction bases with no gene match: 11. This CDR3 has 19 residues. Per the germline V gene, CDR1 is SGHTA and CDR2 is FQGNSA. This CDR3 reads CASSGRPTSGGAGTDTQYF. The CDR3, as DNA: TGTGCCAGCAGCGGGCGACCGACTAGCGGGGGGGCCGGCACAGATACGCAGTATTTT.